These 30 T cell receptor beta chains were all obtained from the same sample, sequenced in a study of long-term antiretroviral therapy in people with HIV. Sequencing used immunoSEQ v3.0 at survey level. The data were produced by immunoSEQ multiplex PCR, yet TCRdb's version contains in-frame clones alone and is incomplete. The data show about 25,000 clones, about 86% seen once. The sample in question was unsorted PBMCs, obtained 1.2 years after starting antiretroviral therapy. The receptors shown here come from a man over 45 with HIV.

This chain joins TRBV9 and TRBJ2-6; D may match TRBD1 or TRBD2 (5 bases each). The germline gives CDR1 SGDLS, CDR2 YYNGEE. This CDR3 contains 17 residues. V lost 4 bases and J 0 bases, leaving 14 bases between the germline ends. The CDR3 coding sequence is TGTGCCAGCAGCTCCTGGGGGACGTTCTCTGGGGCCAACGTCCTGACTTTC. Translating gives CASSSWGTFSGANVLTF.

This chain connects TRBV23-1 to TRBJ1-1, with D uncertain. TRBV23-1 is an open reading frame, and its role is uncertain. This CDR3 contains 13 residues. Trimming left V 5 bases short and J 6 bases short, with 13 bases between. CDR3 bases: TGCGCCAGCAGTTCCATGAGGGCTGCTGAAGCTTTCTTT. This encodes CASSSMRAAEAFF.

This clone was detected only once. This chain connects TRBV5-5 to TRBJ1-5, with a possible D match to TRBD1 (5 bases). Trimming left V 4 bases short and J 4 bases short, with 18 bases between. The CDR3 runs to 16 residues. The germline V gene encodes CDR1 SGHKS and CDR2 YYEKEE (reference sequence). The CDR3 bases are TGTGCCAGCAGCCGCGGGGCCGGACACATAAATCAGCCCCAGCATTTT. Its translation is CASSRGAGHINQPQHF.

The V gene is TRBV5-1, the J gene TRBJ2-1; D perhaps matches TRBD2 (7 bases). The V end lost 1 base, the J end lost 4 bases, and 12 bases lay between the germline ends. CDR1 and CDR2 (germline): SGHRS, YFSETQ. This CDR3 contains 15 residues. The CDR3 sequence is CASSLMAGAYNEQFF. CDR3 in DNA: TGCGCCAGCAGCTTGATGGCGGGGGCATACAATGAGCAGTTCTTC.

This clone was seen only a few times. The chain combines TRBV5-5 with TRBJ2-2, with 8 bases aligning to TRBD1. This CDR3 spans 17 amino acids. V lost 3 bases to trimming and J lost 4 bases; unmatched junction nucleotides: 11. CDR1 SGHKS and CDR2 YYEKEE come from the germline V gene (reference sequence). The CDR3 coding sequence is TGTGCCAGCAGCTCTTTTGGTGACAGGGGAAGCACCGGGGAGCTGTTTTTT. Translation: CASSSFGDRGSTGELFF.

Details on this clone: One junction end does not reproduce the germline sequence, and a read error may be involved. The gene calls are TRBV7-9 and TRBJ2-1; tentative D call: TRBD2 (7 bases). The CDR3 sequence is 16 residues long. CDR1 is SEHNR and CDR2 is FQNEAQ in the germline V gene (reference sequence). This CDR3 is CASSRQERGAYDEQFF. CDR3 sequence (DNA): TGTGCCAGCAGCCGTCAGGAACGGGGGGCCTACGATGAGCAGTTCTTC.

The CDR3 here is CASSLSTGGPSGYGYTF. CDR3 nucleotide sequence: TGTGCCAGCAGTCTCTCGACAGGGGGCCCCTCTGGCTATGGCTACACCTTC. The V and J genes are TRBV28 and TRBJ1-2; 10 bases agree with TRBD1. The germline CDR1 and CDR2 sequences are MDHEN and SYDVKM. After removal of 5 bases from V and 4 bases from J, the junction contained 13 bases not matched to a gene. The CDR3 length is 17 residues.

The genes are TRBV6-5 and TRBJ1-2; D is unclear. CDR1 is MNHEY, CDR2 SVGAGI, per germline. V lost 0 bases and J lost 1, with 3 bases in between. The CDR3 has 13 amino acids. CDR3 bases: TGTGCCAGCAGTTACTCCGGTAACTATGGCTACACCTTC. This gives the protein CASSYSGNYGYTF.

This clone was detected only once. The chain uses TRBV10-1 and TRBJ2-1; possibly TRBD1 for D (6 bases). V was shortened by 4 bases and J by 4 bases, with 8 bases between the two germline ends. CDR1 and CDR2 (germline): WNHNN, SYGVQD (reference sequence). The CDR3 is made up of 13 amino acids. CDR3 sequence: CASSGQAYNEQFF. DNA for the CDR3: TGCGCCAGCAGTGGACAGGCGTACAATGAGCAGTTCTTC.

The chain couples TRBV6-6 to TRBJ2-5; D unclear. The DNA end is a closer match to TRBJ2-7, so the J assignment may be wrong. This CDR3 contains 13 residues. Germline CDR1 is MNHNY and CDR2 is SVGAGI (reference sequence). CDR3 DNA sequence: TGTGCCAGCAGTTACGCCACAAGGGCCGAGCAGTACTTC. It codes for CASSYATRAEQYF.

V gene TRBV28 combines with J gene TRBJ1-1; D is possibly TRBD1 (6 bases). The CDR3 has 14 amino acids. Between the trimmed V and J ends, which lost 10 bases and 1 base, there was a span of 16 bases. Per germline, CDR1 MDHEN and CDR2 SYDVKM. The CDR3 loop reads CATFTGSWNTEAFF. In DNA form, the CDR3 reads TGTGCCACCTTTACAGGGAGTTGGAACACTGAAGCTTTCTTT.

The chain is built from TRBV5-8 and TRBJ1-2; 7 positions match TRBD1. The germline CDR1 and CDR2 sequences are SGHTS and YDEGEE. The CDR3 consists of 15 residues. Losses at the gene ends were 4 bases for V and 2 bases for J; bases not matched to a gene: 8. CDR3 in DNA: TGTGCCAGCAGCACTCCGGGACAGAGCAACTATGGCTACACCTTC. It yields the protein CASSTPGQSNYGYTF.

This clone has only one observation. The chain couples TRBV7-3 to TRBJ2-3, with D possibly TRBD1 on 6 matching bases. Germline V gene data show CDR1 as SGHTA and CDR2 as FQGTGA. This CDR3 is 14 amino acids long. The V and J ends lost 5 bases and 3 bases respectively, with 12 bases between them. In nucleotides, the CDR3 is TGTGCCAGCAGCCGGGGCAGGGGAACAGATACGCAGTATTTT. Its translation: CASSRGRGTDTQYF.

This chain joins TRBV10-3 and TRBJ2-7; TRBD1 aligns across 8 bases. This CDR3 comprises 15 residues. V was clipped by 6 bases and J by 1 base; unmatched bases: 8. Per germline, CDR1 ENHRY and CDR2 SYGVKD. In DNA, the CDR3 is TGTGCCATCAGCAGAACCGGGACAGGTTCCTACGAGCAGTACTTC. As protein: CAISRTGTGSYEQYF.

The rearrangement joins TRBV5-8 to TRBJ1-2, with 12 bases matching TRBD1. The CDR3 has 16 residues. CDR1 and CDR2 (germline): SGHTS, YDEGEE. Trimming cost V 4 bases and J 4 bases; bases outside gene matches: 8. The CDR3 region is CASSPPRDRGLYGYTF. The CDR3, as DNA: TGTGCCAGCAGCCCCCCCCGGGACAGGGGGCTCTATGGCTACACCTTC.

The gene calls are TRBV10-2 and TRBJ2-3; no reliable D call. Trimming removed 6 bases from V and 4 bases from J, with 17 bases in between. The CDR3 sequence is 15 residues long. Germline loops: CDR1 WSHSY, CDR2 SAAADI. The CDR3 sequence is CASRMGRWSPDTQYF. The CDR3, as DNA: TGCGCCAGCAGGATGGGTAGGTGGAGCCCAGATACGCAGTATTTT.

The chain combines TRBV11-2 with TRBJ2-7; tentative D call: TRBD1 (6 bases). The CDR3 runs 15 residues. The V and J ends lost 2 bases and 3 bases respectively, with 14 bases between them. From germline, CDR1 is SGHAT and CDR2 FQNNGV. The CDR3 loop is CASSLRGQIYYEQYF. CDR3 sequence (DNA): TGTGCCAGCAGCTTACGCGGACAGATATACTACGAGCAGTACTTC. Full variable domain (remainder filled in from reference TRBV11-2 and TRBJ2-7): EAGVAQSPRYKIIEKRQSVAFWCNPISGHATLYWYQQILGQGPKLLIQFQNNGVVDDSQLPKDRFSAERLKGVDSTLKIQPAKLEDSAVYLCASSLRGQIYYEQYFGPGTRLTVT.

The chain has TRBV5-1 and TRBJ2-7; D is undetermined. The length of the CDR3 is 12 residues. V lost 5 bases to trimming and J lost 2 bases, with 8 bases between them. Germline V CDR1 and CDR2: SGHRS, YFSETQ. CDR3 residues: CASREQTYEQYF. For the CDR3, the DNA is TGCGCCAGCAGAGAACAGACCTACGAGCAGTACTTC.

This chain links TRBV29-1 with TRBJ1-1; no firm D call. The germline CDR1 and CDR2 sequences are SQVTM and ANQGSEA. With 3 bases removed from V and 7 bases from J, the gap between germline ends came to 12 bases. The CDR3 is made up of 12 amino acids. The CDR3 DNA follows: TGCAGCGTTGACGGCCCGGACGGTGAAGCTTTCTTT. Amino acid sequence: CSVDGPDGEAFF.

This sequence joins TRBV6-4 and TRBJ1-2; D is ambiguous. This CDR3 is 11 amino acids long. Trimming cost V 8 bases and J 8 bases, with 12 bases left between them. CDR1 and CDR2 from the germline V gene are MRHNA and SNTAGT. CDR3 coding DNA: TGTGCCAGCTCCAAGGTAGAGGGCTACACCTTC. It encodes CASSKVEGYTF.

V gene TRBV2 combines with J gene TRBJ2-1; 8 bases align to TRBD1. Germline assignment: CDR1 SNHLY and CDR2 FYNNEI. The CDR3 covers 15 residues. V shed 6 bases and J 7 bases; nucleotides not matched to a gene: 11. CDR3 sequence: CASRSGQGAKNEQFF. The CDR3 nucleotides read TGTGCCAGCAGATCGGGCCAGGGGGCTAAGAATGAGCAGTTCTTC.

The V and J genes are TRBV27 and TRBJ2-1; D is unresolved. The CDR3 spans 13 residues. CDR1 and CDR2 (germline): MNHEY, SMNVEV (reference sequence). V gave up 3 bases and J gave up 2 bases, with 5 bases separating them. In DNA, the CDR3 is TGTGCCAGCAGTTTTCAAGCCTACAATGAGCAGTTCTTC. Amino acid sequence: CASSFQAYNEQFF.

The rearrangement joins TRBV27 to TRBJ1-1, with D possibly being TRBD1 (6 bases). Germline values: CDR1 MNHEY, CDR2 SMNVEV (reference sequence). The germline V and J ends were trimmed by 2 bases and 7 bases, with 20 bases remaining between them. CDR3 length equals 16 residues. Here the CDR3 DNA reads TGTGCCAGCAGTTTACTTCCCCCGGGACACCCATTTGAAGCTTTCTTT. As protein: CASSLLPPGHPFEAFF.

The V and J genes are TRBV7-2 and TRBJ1-1; unclear D gene. Trimming shortened V by 5 bases and J by 2 bases, and 12 bases separated the two germline ends. The germline V gene encodes CDR1 SGHTA and CDR2 FQGNSA. The CDR3 is 14 residues long. The CDR3 here is CASSPGLFNTEAFF. CDR3 DNA: TGTGCCAGCAGCCCGGGCCTCTTCAACACTGAAGCTTTCTTT.

The rearrangement links TRBV10-3 to TRBJ1-5; tentative D call: TRBD1 (6 bases). V dropped 2 bases and J dropped 0 bases, with 11 bases sitting between them. Germline V gives CDR1 ENHRY, CDR2 SYGVKD. This CDR3 contains 16 residues. The DNA for the CDR3 is TGTGCCATCAGTGAGCCTGGGACATCTAGCAATCAGCCCCAGCATTTT. It yields the protein CAISEPGTSSNQPQHF.

V and J are TRBV5-1 and TRBJ1-2; no clear D gene. Trimming shortened V by 0 bases and J by 5 bases, and 11 bases separated the two germline ends. The CDR3 covers 14 residues. In germline, CDR1 is SGHRS, CDR2 YFSETQ. The CDR3 bases are TGCGCCAGCAGCTTGGATGGGAAAACTTATGGCTACACCTTC. This encodes CASSLDGKTYGYTF. The full variable domain, its missing parts supplied by reference TRBV5-1 and TRBJ1-2, is KAGVTQTPRYLIKTRGQQVTLSCSPISGHRSVSWYQQTPGQGLQFLFEYFSETQRNKGNFPGRFSGRQFSNSRSEMNVSTLELGDSALYLCASSLDGKTYGYTFGSGTRLTVV.

The chain uses TRBV28 and TRBJ1-6; D not certain. Germline CDR1 MDHEN, CDR2 SYDVKM. The CDR3 has 13 residues. V lost 7 bases, J lost 7 bases, and 11 bases lay in between. The CDR3: CASIEGNNSPLHF. Written as DNA, the CDR3 is TGTGCCAGCATCGAGGGTAACAATTCACCCCTCCACTTT.

The rearrangement uses TRBV28 and TRBJ1-4; 7 nucleotides match TRBD1. The V segment lost 4 bases and the J segment 0 bases; nucleotides outside the gene matches: 17. Per germline, CDR1 MDHEN and CDR2 SYDVKM. This CDR3 is 20 amino acids long. Here the CDR3 reads CASSSNRGRGAIATNEKLFF. Written as DNA, the CDR3 is TGTGCCAGCAGTTCCAACAGGGGACGGGGGGCTATCGCAACTAATGAAAAACTGTTTTTT.

The rearrangement links TRBV5-5 to TRBJ1-1; TRBD1 is a possible D gene (5 bases). The CDR3 extends over 13 amino acids. Germline V gene sequence: CDR1 SGHKS, CDR2 YYEKEE (reference sequence). V dropped 0 bases and J dropped 7 bases, with 10 bases sitting between them. CDR3 sequence (DNA): TGTGCCAGCAGCTTGGGACCCAGGGATGAAGCTTTCTTT. Translated, it gives CASSLGPRDEAFF.

The DNA of the CDR3 is TGTGCCAGCAGCTCGTTCACCGGGACAGTGCCCTACAATGAGCAGTTCTTC. It specifies CASSSFTGTVPYNEQFF. The genes are TRBV7-3 and TRBJ2-1, with TRBD1 matching 7 bases. V shed 4 bases and J 2 bases; nucleotides not matched to a gene: 11. The germline V gene has CDR1 SGHTA and CDR2 FQGTGA. This CDR3 comprises 17 residues.